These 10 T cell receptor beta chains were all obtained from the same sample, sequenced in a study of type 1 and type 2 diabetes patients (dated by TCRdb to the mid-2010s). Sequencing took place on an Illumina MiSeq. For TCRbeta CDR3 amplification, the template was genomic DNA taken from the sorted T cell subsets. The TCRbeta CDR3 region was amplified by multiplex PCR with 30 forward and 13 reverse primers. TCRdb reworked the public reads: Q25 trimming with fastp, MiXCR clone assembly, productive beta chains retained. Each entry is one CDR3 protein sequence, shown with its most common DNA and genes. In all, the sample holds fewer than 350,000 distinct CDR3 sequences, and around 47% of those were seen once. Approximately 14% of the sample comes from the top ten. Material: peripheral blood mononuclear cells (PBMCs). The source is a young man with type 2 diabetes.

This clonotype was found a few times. The CDR3 protein is CASSLGWTDQETQYF. The CDR3 DNA sequence: TGTGCCAGCAGCTTAGGATGGACAGACCAAGAGACCCAGTACTTC. The V gene is TRBV7-2, the J gene TRBJ2-5; perhaps TRBD1 as D (6 bases). The germline V gene encodes CDR1 SGHTA and CDR2 FQGNSA. The length of the CDR3 is 15 residues. Trimming took 1 base from V and 0 from J, leaving 9 bases between them.

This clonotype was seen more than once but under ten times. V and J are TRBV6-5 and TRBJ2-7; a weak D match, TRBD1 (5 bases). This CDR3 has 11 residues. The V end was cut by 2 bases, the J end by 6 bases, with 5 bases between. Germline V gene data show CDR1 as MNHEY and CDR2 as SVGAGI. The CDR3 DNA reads TGTGCCAGCAGTTACGGGGCCGAGCAGTACTTC. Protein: CASSYGAEQYF.

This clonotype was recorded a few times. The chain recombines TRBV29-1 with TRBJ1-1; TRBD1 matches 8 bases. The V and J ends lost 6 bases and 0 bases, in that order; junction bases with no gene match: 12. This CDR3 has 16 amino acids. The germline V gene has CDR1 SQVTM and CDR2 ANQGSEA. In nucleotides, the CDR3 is TGCAGCGTCCTTTCCTCGGGACAGGTGATGAACACTGAAGCTTTCTTT. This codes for CSVLSSGQVMNTEAFF.

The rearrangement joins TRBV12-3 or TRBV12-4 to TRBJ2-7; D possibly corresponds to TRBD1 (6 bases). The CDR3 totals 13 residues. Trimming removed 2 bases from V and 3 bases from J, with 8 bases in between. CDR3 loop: CASSLSRGYEQYF. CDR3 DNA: TGTGCCAGCAGTTTAAGCAGGGGCTACGAGCAGTACTTC.

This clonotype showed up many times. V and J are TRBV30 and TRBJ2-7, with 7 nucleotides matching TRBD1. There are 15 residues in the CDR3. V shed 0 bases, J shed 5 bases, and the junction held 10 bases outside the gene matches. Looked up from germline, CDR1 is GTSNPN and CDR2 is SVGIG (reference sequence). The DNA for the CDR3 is TGTGCCTGGAGTGTAGGTTCAGGGGGTAGCGACGAGCAGTACTTC. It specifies CAWSVGSGGSDEQYF. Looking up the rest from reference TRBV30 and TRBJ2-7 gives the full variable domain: SQTIHQWPATLVQPVGSPLSLECTVEGTSNPNLYWYRQAAGRGLQLLFYSVGIGQISSEVPQNLSASRPQDRQFILSSKKLLLSDSGFYLCAWSVGSGGSDEQYFGPGTRLTVT.

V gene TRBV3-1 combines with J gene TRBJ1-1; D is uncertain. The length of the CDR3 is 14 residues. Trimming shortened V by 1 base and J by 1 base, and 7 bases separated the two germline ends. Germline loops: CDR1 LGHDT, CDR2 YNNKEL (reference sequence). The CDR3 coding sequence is TGTGCCAGCAGCCAAGCCACCGAGAACACTGAAGCTTTCTTT. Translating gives CASSQATENTEAFF.

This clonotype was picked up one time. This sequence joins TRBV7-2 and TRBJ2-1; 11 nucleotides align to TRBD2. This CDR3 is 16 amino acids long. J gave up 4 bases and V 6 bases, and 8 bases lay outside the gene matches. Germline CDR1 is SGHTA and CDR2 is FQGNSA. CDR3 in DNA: TGTGCCAGCAGTTACCGACTAGCGGGACCATACAATGAGCAGTTCTTC. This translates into CASSYRLAGPYNEQFF. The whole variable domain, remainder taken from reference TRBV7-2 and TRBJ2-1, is GAGVSQSPSNKVTEKGKDVELRCDPISGHTALYWYRQSLGQGLEFLIYFQGNSAPDKSGLPSDRFSAERTGGSVSTLTIQRTQQEDSAVYLCASSYRLAGPYNEQFFGPGTRLTVL.

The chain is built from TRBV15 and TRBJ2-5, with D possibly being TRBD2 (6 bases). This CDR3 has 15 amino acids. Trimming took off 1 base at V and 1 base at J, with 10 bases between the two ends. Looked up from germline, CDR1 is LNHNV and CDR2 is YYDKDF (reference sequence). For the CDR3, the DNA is TGTGCCACCAGCAGAGTCGGGGGTCCCCAAGAGACCCAGTACTTC. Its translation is CATSRVGGPQETQYF.

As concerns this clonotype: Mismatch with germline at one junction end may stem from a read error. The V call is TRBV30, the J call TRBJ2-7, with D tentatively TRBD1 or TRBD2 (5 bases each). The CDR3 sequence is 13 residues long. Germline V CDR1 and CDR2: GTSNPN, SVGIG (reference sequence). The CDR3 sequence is CASSEGLSYEQYF. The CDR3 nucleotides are TGCGCCAGCAGTGAGGGGCTGTCCTACGAGCAGTACTTC. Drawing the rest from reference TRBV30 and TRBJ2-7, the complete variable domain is SQTIHQWPATLVQPVGSPLSLECTVEGTSNPNLYWYRQAAGRGLQLLFYSVGIGQISSEVPQNLSASRPQDRQFILSSKKLLLSDSGFYLCASSEGLSYEQYFGPGTRLTVT.

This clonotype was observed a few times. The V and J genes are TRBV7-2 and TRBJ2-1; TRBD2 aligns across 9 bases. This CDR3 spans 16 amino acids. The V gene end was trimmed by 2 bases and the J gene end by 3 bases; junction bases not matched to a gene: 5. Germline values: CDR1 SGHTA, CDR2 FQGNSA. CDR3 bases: TGTGCCAGCAGCTTACTCGGGACTAGCAGCTACAATGAGCAGTTCTTC. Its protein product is CASSLLGTSSYNEQFF.